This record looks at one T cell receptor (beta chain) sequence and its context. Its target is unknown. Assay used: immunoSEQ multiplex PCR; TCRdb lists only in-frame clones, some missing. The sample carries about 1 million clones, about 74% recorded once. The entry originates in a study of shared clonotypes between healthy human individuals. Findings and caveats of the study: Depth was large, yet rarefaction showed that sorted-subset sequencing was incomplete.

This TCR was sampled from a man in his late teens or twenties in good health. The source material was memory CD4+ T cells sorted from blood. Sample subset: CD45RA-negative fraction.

DNA for the CDR3: TGTGCCAGCACCCGGTCGGCAGGGCTAGGGAACACTGAAGCTTTCTTT. This encodes CASTRSAGLGNTEAFF. The chain has TRBV7-2 and TRBJ1-1, with D perhaps TRBD1 (5 bases). Trimming stripped 7 bases from V and 1 base from J, with 19 bases between. Looked up from germline, CDR1 is SGHTA and CDR2 is FQGNSA. The CDR3 contains 16 residues.